These 18 T cell receptor beta chains came from one sample sequenced in a study of T cells after yellow fever vaccination. TCRdb analysed the 5' RACE reads with MiXCR anew, one entry per CDR3 protein. Here the sample spans 40,000 to 50,000 distinct CDR3 sequences, roughly 6.4% being singletons. This sample comprised PBMCs, either bulk or a sorted T-cell subset (CD4+, CD8+, memory, or dextramer-sorted; not recorded which), obtained 45 days after the yellow fever booster vaccination. Receptors originate from a man aged 25-45 years who received the YFV17D yellow fever vaccine.

This clonotype was detected many times. In nucleotides, the CDR3 is TGTGCCACCAGCAGACTTGATGGTCAGCCCCAGCATTTT. Its protein product is CATSRLDGQPQHF. J is TRBJ1-5 and V is TRBV15, with D unclear. CDR1 LNHNV and CDR2 YYDKDF come from the germline V gene (reference sequence). The CDR3 runs to 13 residues. V lost 2 bases and J 6 bases, leaving 8 bases between the germline ends.

This clonotype showed up just a few times. The V gene is TRBV6-5, the J gene TRBJ1-3; D gene ambiguous. The CDR3 contains 14 residues. The germline V and J ends were trimmed by 0 bases and 5 bases, with 8 bases remaining between them. The V gene's germline CDR1 is MNHEY and CDR2 SVGAGI. CDR3 nucleotides: TGTGCCAGCAGTTACTCCTACACGAGAAACACCATATATTTT. This gives the protein CASSYSYTRNTIYF.

This clonotype was recorded a few times. V usage is TRBV27 and J usage is TRBJ1-4; D is possibly TRBD1 (5 bases). The CDR3 consists of 15 residues. The V end was cut by 4 bases, the J end by 8 bases, with 17 bases between. CDR1 and CDR2 (germline): MNHEY, SMNVEV (reference sequence). CDR3 DNA sequence: TGTGCCAGCAGTTATTGGGGCAGATCGGCCGAAAAACTGTTTTTT. This translates into CASSYWGRSAEKLFF.

This clonotype came up many times. The V call is TRBV10-3, the J call TRBJ2-2; the match to TRBD1 covers 9 bases. The CDR3 runs 19 residues. V lost 6 bases and J lost 5; bases outside the gene matches: 19. Per the germline V gene, CDR1 is ENHRY and CDR2 is SYGVKD. The CDR3 DNA is TGTGCCATCAGACCGGGACAGGGTTCGTTGACGGGGGTAACCGGGGAGCTGTTTTTT. Its protein product is CAIRPGQGSLTGVTGELFF.

The chain carries TRBV12-3 or TRBV12-4 and TRBJ2-1, with 10 positions matching TRBD2. The CDR3 totals 15 residues. V trimming: 1 base; J trimming: 9 bases; junction bases outside the gene matches: 6. CDR3 in DNA: TGTGCCAGCAGTTTAGGAGTAGCGGGAGGTATTGAGCAGTTCTTC. Protein sequence: CASSLGVAGGIEQFF.

This chain links TRBV20-1 with TRBJ2-4; D possibly corresponds to TRBD2 (6 bases). V lost 3 bases and J lost 2, with 20 bases in between. The CDR3 runs 17 residues. Germline V gene lookup returns CDR1 DFQATT and CDR2 SNEGSKA (reference sequence). Written as DNA, the CDR3 is TGCAGTGCTAGCGTACGGGAGCGGGCCTCGTCCAAAAACATTCAGTACTTC. Protein sequence: CSASVRERASSKNIQYF.

This clonotype has at least ten counts. The chain is built from TRBV4-2 and TRBJ2-3, with D possibly matching TRBD1 (7 bases). CDR1 is LGHNA, CDR2 YNFKEQ, per germline. Trimming removed 4 bases from V and 0 bases from J, with 14 bases in between. The CDR3 is made up of 16 amino acids. The CDR3 protein is CASSRGDRQSTDTQYF. In DNA form, the CDR3 reads TGTGCCAGCAGCCGCGGGGACAGACAAAGCACAGATACGCAGTATTTT.

This clonotype turned up a few times. The rearrangement uses TRBV27 and TRBJ2-3; TRBD2 is a possible D gene (7 bases). Germline V gene lookup returns CDR1 MNHEY and CDR2 SMNVEV (reference sequence). CDR3 length equals 16 residues. Trimming shortened V by 5 bases and J by 1 base, and 16 bases separated the two germline ends. The CDR3 reads CASSPGGGARTDTQYF. In DNA form, the CDR3 reads TGTGCCAGCAGTCCTGGGGGGGGGGCGCGCACAGATACGCAGTATTTT.

The gene calls are TRBV5-1 and TRBJ2-5; TRBD2 aligns across 11 bases. Per the germline V gene, CDR1 is SGHRS and CDR2 is YFSETQ. The V gene end was trimmed by 1 base and the J gene end by 2 bases; junction bases not matched to a gene: 10. CDR3 size: 18 residues. CDR3 coding DNA: TGCGCCAGCAGCTTGAAAACTAGCGGGAGTGCTTGGCAAGAGACCCAGTACTTC. This encodes CASSLKTSGSAWQETQYF.

V and J are TRBV24-1 and TRBJ2-2; TRBD1 matches at 9 bases. Germline V gene lookup returns CDR1 KGHDR and CDR2 SFDVKD. CDR3 size: 16 residues. The V gene end was trimmed by 5 bases and the J gene end by 4 bases; junction bases not matched to a gene: 7. CDR3 protein: CATSGPGQGFTGELFF. The CDR3 DNA reads as TGTGCCACCAGTGGCCCGGGACAGGGTTTCACCGGGGAGCTGTTTTTT.

At least ten counts were recorded for this clonotype. J is TRBJ2-2 and V is TRBV20-1; D may be TRBD1 (6 bases). This CDR3 comprises 14 residues. Trimming left V 0 bases short and J 4 bases short, with 9 bases between. CDR1 and CDR2 (germline): DFQATT, SNEGSKA (reference sequence). This CDR3 reads CSARDHRVTGELFF. The DNA of the CDR3 is TGCAGTGCTAGAGACCACAGGGTCACCGGGGAGCTGTTTTTT.

The chain has TRBV5-6 and TRBJ1-1; the D is unclear. Germline V gives CDR1 SGHDT, CDR2 YYEEEE. This CDR3 contains 13 residues. Trimming took 1 base from V and 4 from J, leaving 8 bases between them. DNA of the CDR3: TGTGCCAGCAGCTTGCAGCCGTTCACTGAAGCTTTCTTT. This translates into CASSLQPFTEAFF.

This clonotype was recorded many times. This chain uses TRBV20-1 with TRBJ1-5; D is perhaps TRBD1 (5 bases). V was clipped by 0 bases and J by 7 bases, with 10 bases between them. CDR1 DFQATT and CDR2 SNEGSKA come from the germline V gene (reference sequence). CDR3 length equals 13 residues. For the CDR3, the DNA is TGCAGTGCTAGAGAAGAGGGGTTGCAGCCCCAGCATTTT. It translates to CSAREEGLQPQHF.

This clonotype has a count of ten or more. V usage is TRBV20-1 and J usage is TRBJ2-7; TRBD1 is a possible D gene (5 bases). The germline V and J ends were trimmed by 0 bases and 0 bases, with 12 bases remaining between them. Germline V lookup: CDR1 DFQATT, CDR2 SNEGSKA (reference sequence). The CDR3 runs 15 residues. The CDR3 nucleotides read TGCAGTGCTAGAGATGGCAGGACAAACTCCTACGAGCAGTACTTC. It is translated as CSARDGRTNSYEQYF.

The chain combines TRBV4-3 with TRBJ2-7; TRBD1 matches at 10 bases. Germline assignment: CDR1 LGHNA and CDR2 YSLEER. This CDR3 has 16 amino acids. The V segment lost 5 bases and the J segment 1 base; nucleotides outside the gene matches: 8. The CDR3 DNA reads TGCGCCAGCAGCTTTTCCGGGACAGGGGAATCCTACGAGCAGTACTTC. This gives the protein CASSFSGTGESYEQYF.

At least ten counts were recorded for this clonotype. This chain uses TRBV7-2 with TRBJ2-5; D possibly uses TRBD1 or TRBD2 (5 bases each). The CDR3 covers 13 residues. The germline CDR1 and CDR2 sequences are SGHTA and FQGNSA. The V and J ends lost 1 base and 2 bases respectively, with 5 bases between them. CDR3 sequence: CASSLGGQETQYF. CDR3 bases: TGTGCCAGCAGCTTAGGGGGGCAAGAGACCCAGTACTTC.

This clonotype was seen at least ten times. The chain couples TRBV10-1 to TRBJ2-5, with D perhaps assigned TRBD1 or TRBD2 (6 bases each). The CDR3 sequence is 14 residues long. The ends were cut back, 4 bases at V and 2 bases at J, with 11 bases in the middle. CDR1 is WNHNN and CDR2 is SYGVQD in the germline V gene (reference sequence). DNA of the CDR3: TGCGCCAGCAGTGGCGGGACAACACAAGAGACCCAGTACTTC. It encodes CASSGGTTQETQYF.

This clonotype occurred many times. CDR3 sequence (DNA): TGTGCCAGCAGCCCTAAATATGGAGAGACCCAGTACTTC. The encoded protein is CASSPKYGETQYF. The chain recombines TRBV7-2 with TRBJ2-5; D gene unclear. Germline V gene sequence: CDR1 SGHTA, CDR2 FQGNSA. With 5 bases removed from V and 4 bases from J, the gap between germline ends came to 11 bases. The CDR3 totals 13 residues.